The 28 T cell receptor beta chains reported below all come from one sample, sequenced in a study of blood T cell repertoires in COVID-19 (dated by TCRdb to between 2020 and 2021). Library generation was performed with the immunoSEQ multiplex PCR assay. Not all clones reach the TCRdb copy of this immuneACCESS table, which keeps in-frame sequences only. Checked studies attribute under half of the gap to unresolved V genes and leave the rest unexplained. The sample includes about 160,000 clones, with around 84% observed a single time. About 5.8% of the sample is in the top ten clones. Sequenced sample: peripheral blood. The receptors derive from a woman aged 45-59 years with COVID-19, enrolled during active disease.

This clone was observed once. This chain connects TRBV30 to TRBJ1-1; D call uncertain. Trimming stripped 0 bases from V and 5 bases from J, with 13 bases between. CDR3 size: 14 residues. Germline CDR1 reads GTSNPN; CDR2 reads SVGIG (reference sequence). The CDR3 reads CAWSVPGLETEAFF. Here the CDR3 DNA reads TGTGCCTGGAGTGTACCGGGGTTGGAGACTGAAGCTTTCTTT.

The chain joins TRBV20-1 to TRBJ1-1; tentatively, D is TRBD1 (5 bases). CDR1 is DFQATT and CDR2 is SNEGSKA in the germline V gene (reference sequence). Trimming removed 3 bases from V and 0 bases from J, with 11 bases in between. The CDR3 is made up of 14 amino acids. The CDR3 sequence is CSASGAHMNTEAFF. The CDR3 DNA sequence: TGCAGTGCTAGTGGGGCACACATGAACACTGAAGCTTTCTTT.

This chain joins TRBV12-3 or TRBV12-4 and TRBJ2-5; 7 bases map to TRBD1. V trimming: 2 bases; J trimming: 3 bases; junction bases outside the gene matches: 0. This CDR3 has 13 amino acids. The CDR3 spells CASSLQGEETQYF. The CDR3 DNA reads TGTGCCAGCAGTTTACAGGGGGAAGAGACCCAGTACTTC.

DNA for the CDR3: TGTGCCAGCAGCTCAGGGGAACGCGAGCAGTACTTC. Translating it yields CASSSGEREQYF. The chain employs TRBV7-9 and TRBJ2-7; tentatively, D is TRBD1 (6 bases). Trimming pared 4 bases from V and 6 bases from J, leaving 10 bases between. The length of the CDR3 is 12 residues. Germline CDR1 is SEHNR and CDR2 is FQNEAQ (reference sequence).

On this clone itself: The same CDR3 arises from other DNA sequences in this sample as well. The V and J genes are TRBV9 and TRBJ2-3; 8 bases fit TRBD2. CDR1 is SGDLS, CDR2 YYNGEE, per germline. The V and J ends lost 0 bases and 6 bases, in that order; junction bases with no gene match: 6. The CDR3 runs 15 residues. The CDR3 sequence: CASSVGTGGPDTQYF. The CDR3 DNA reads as TGTGCCAGCAGCGTAGGCACGGGGGGGCCGGATACGCAGTATTTT.

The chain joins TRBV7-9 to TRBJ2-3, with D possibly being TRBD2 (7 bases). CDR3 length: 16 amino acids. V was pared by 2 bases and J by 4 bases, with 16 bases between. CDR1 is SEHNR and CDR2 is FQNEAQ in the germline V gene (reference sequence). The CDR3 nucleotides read TGTGCCAGCAGCTTACCGGGGGGCCCATCTCCAGATACGCAGTATTTT. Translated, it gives CASSLPGGPSPDTQYF.

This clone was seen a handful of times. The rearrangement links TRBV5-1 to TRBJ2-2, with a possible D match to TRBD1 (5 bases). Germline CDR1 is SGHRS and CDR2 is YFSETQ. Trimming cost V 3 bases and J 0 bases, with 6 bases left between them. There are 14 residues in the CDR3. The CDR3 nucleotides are TGCGCCAGCAGCTCGACAGCGAACACCGGGGAGCTGTTTTTT. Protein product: CASSSTANTGELFF.

CDR3 sequence reads: CASSQGLAGYEQYF. The CDR3 DNA is TGTGCCAGCAGCCAGGGACTAGCGGGCTACGAGCAGTACTTC. This chain links TRBV7-9 with TRBJ2-7; 12 bases match TRBD2. Trimming removed 5 bases from V and 3 bases from J; junction bases left unmatched: 2. Germline V gives CDR1 SEHNR, CDR2 FQNEAQ (reference sequence). The CDR3 is 14 amino acids. Full variable domain (missing parts from reference TRBV7-9 and TRBJ2-7): DTGVSQNPRHKITKRGQNVTFRCDPISEHNRLYWYRQTLGQGPEFLTYFQNEAQLEKSRLLSDRFSAERPKGSFSTLEIQRTEQGDSAMYLCASSQGLAGYEQYFGPGTRLTVT.

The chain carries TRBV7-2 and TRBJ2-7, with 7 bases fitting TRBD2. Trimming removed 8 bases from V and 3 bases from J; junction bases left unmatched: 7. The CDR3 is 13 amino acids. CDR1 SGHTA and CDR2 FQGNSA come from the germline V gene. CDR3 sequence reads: CASGPSGNYEQYF. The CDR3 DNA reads TGTGCCAGCGGCCCTAGCGGCAACTACGAGCAGTACTTC.

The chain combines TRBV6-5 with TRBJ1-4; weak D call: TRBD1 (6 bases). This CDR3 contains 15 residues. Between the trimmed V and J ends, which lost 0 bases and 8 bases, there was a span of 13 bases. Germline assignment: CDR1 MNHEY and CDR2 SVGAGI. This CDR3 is CASSYSTGNGEKLFF. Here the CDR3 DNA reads TGTGCCAGCAGTTACTCGACAGGAAACGGGGAAAAACTGTTTTTT.

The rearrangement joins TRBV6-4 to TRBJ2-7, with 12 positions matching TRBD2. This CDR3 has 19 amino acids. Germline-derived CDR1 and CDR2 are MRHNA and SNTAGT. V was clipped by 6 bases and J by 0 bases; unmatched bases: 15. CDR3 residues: CASSRWTSGEMTSSYEQYF. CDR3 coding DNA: TGTGCCAGCAGCCGATGGACTAGCGGGGAGATGACAAGCTCCTACGAGCAGTACTTC.

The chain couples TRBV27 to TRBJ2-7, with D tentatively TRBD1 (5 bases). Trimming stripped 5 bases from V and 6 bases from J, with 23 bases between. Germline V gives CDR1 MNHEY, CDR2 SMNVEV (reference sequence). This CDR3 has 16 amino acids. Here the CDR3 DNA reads TGTGCCAGCAGTCCACAGGTGGGGCAGGTCACGCTCGAGCAGTACTTC. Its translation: CASSPQVGQVTLEQYF.

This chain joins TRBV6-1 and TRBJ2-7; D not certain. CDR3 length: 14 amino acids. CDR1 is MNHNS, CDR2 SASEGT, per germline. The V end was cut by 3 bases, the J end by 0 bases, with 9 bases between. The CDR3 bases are TGTGCCAGCAGTGAGGGCCGATACTCCTACGAGCAGTACTTC. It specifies CASSEGRYSYEQYF.

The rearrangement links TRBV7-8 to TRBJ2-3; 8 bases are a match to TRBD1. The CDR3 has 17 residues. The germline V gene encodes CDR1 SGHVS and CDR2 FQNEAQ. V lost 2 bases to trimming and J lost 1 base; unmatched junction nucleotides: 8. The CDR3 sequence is CASSLKGWGQGTDTQYF. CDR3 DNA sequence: TGTGCCAGCAGCTTAAAGGGGTGGGGACAGGGCACAGATACGCAGTATTTT.

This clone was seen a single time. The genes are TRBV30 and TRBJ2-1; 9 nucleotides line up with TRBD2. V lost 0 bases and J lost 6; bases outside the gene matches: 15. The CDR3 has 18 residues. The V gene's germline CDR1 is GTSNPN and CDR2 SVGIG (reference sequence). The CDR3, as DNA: TGTGCCTGGAGTGTACAATTTGGCGGGGGGGCCTCGATCAATGAGCAGTTCTTC. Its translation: CAWSVQFGGGASINEQFF.

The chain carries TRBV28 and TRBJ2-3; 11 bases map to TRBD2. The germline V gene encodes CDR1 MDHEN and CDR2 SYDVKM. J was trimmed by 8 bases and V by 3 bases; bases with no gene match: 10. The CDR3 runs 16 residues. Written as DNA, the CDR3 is TGTGCCAGCAGTTTGGAGCTAGCGGGGGGAGGTTTTACGCAGTATTTT. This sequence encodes CASSLELAGGGFTQYF.

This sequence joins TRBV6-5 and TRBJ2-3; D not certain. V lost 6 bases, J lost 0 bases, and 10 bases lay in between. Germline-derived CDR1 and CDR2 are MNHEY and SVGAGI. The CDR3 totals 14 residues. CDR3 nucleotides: TGTGCCAGCAGCCACACGAGGAGCACAGATACGCAGTATTTT. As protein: CASSHTRSTDTQYF.

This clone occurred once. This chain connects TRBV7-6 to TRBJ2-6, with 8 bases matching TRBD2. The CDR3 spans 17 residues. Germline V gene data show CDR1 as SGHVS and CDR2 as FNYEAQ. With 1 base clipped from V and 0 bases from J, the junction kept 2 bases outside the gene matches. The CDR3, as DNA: TGTGCCAGCAGCTTAGGCGGGGGGACCTCTGGGGCCAACGTCCTGACTTTC. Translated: CASSLGGGTSGANVLTF.

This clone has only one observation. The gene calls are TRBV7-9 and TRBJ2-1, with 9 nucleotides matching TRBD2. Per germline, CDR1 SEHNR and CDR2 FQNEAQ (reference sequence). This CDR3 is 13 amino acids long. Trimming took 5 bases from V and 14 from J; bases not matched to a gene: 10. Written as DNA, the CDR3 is TGTGCCAGCAGCCCAGGGCGGACTAGCGCCGAGTTCTTC. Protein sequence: CASSPGRTSAEFF.

CDR3 amino acids: CASSSDYRGGTDTQYF. In DNA, the CDR3 is TGTGCCAGCAGCTCCGACTATCGGGGGGGCACAGATACGCAGTATTTT. J is TRBJ2-3 and V is TRBV5-4; TRBD2 matches at 7 bases. This CDR3 contains 16 residues. J was trimmed by 1 base and V by 3 bases; bases with no gene match: 8. Germline CDR1 reads SGHNT; CDR2 reads YYREEE (reference sequence).

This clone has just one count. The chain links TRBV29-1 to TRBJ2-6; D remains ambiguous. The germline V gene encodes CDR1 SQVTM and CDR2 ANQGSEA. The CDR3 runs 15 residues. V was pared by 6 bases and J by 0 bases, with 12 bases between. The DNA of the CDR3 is TGCAGCGTAGACGCCAGGATCTCTGGGGCCAACGTCCTGACTTTC. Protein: CSVDARISGANVLTF.

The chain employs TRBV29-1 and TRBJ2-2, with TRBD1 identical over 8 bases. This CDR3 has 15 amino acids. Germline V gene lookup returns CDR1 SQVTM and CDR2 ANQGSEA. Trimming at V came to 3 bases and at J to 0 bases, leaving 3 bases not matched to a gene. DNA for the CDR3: TGCAGCGTTGATACGACAGGGGCGAACACCGGGGAGCTGTTTTTT. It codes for CSVDTTGANTGELFF.

The CDR3, as DNA: TGTGCCAGCAGCCCGGCGGGGGTCGACTATGGCTACACCTTC. It translates to CASSPAGVDYGYTF. The chain employs TRBV14 and TRBJ1-2, with a possible D match to TRBD1 (5 bases). Germline CDR1 SGHDN, CDR2 FVKESK. V lost 4 bases to trimming and J lost 3 bases, with 12 bases between them. The CDR3 loop spans 14 amino acids.

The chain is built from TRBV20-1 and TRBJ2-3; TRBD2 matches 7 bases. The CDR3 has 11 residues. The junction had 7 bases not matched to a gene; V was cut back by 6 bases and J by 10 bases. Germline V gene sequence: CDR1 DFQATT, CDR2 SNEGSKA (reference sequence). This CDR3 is CSAPTSESQYF. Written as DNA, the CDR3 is TGCAGTGCGCCCACTAGCGAGTCGCAGTATTTT.

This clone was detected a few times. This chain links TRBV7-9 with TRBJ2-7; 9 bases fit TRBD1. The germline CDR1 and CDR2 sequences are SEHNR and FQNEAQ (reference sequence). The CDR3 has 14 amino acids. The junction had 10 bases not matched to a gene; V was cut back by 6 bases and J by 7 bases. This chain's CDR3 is CASSSTGGSEEQYF. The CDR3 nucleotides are TGTGCCAGCAGTTCGACAGGGGGTTCTGAAGAGCAGTACTTC.

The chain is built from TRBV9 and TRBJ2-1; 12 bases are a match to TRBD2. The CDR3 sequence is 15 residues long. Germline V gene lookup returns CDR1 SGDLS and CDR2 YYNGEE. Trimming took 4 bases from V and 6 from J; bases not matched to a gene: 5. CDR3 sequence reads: CASSPLAGGLNEQFF. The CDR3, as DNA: TGTGCCAGCAGCCCTCTAGCGGGGGGGCTCAATGAGCAGTTCTTC. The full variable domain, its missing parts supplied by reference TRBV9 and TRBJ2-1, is DSGVTQTPKHLITATGQRVTLRCSPRSGDLSVYWYQQSLDQGLQFLIQYYNGEERAKGNILERFSAQQFPDLHSELNLSSLELGDSALYFCASSPLAGGLNEQFFGPGTRLTVL.

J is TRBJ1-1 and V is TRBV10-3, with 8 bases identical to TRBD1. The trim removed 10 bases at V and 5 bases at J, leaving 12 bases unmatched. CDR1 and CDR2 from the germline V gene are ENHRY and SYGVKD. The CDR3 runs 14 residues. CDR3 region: CATSSGGERTEAFF. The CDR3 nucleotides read TGTGCCACCTCCTCAGGGGGCGAGCGGACTGAAGCTTTCTTT.

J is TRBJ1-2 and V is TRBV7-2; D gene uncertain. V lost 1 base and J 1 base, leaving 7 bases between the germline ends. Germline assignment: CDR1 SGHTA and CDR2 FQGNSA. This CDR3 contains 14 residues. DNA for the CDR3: TGTGCCAGCAGCTTAGGCGGGGTTAACTATGGCTACACCTTC. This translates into CASSLGGVNYGYTF.